This T cell receptor (beta chain) emerged from a study of CD8+CD57+ T cells in acquired aplastic anemia. About the study: When averaged, DNA from sorted CD4+ and CD8+ cells came to about 2.9 ug.

It was genomic DNA that served as the template for profiling TCR beta VDJ and CDR3. TCRdb analysed the reads with MiXCR anew, one entry per CDR3 protein. The sample shows more than 250,000 distinct CDR3 sequences, 50% to 70% of them seen only once. Trimming stripped 0 bases from V and 2 bases from J, with 7 bases between. The CDR3 sequence is 14 residues long. CDR1 is KGHDR, CDR2 SFDVKD, per germline. The chain carries TRBV24-1 and TRBJ2-7; D uncertain. Sequences were obtained from sorted CD4+, CD8+, or CD8+CD57+ T cells (not recorded which) from PBMCs. This sequence originates from a human donor with severe aplastic anemia or a healthy control (not recorded which). CDR3: CATSDLNSPYEQYF. The DNA for the CDR3 is TGTGCCACCAGTGATTTGAACAGTCCCTACGAGCAGTACTTC.